Detailed here is one T cell receptor (beta chain). The repertoire was sequenced with immunoSEQ multiplex PCR; TCRdb's copy has only in-frame clones and lacks some. Among roughly 42,000 clones listed, around 90% were seen once. This record belongs to a study of resident and recirculating memory T cells in vitiligo. Stable vitiligo meant no lesion change over the previous 6 months. Patients had to be free of confetti depigmentation, indicating active vitiligo. CDR1 LGHNA and CDR2 YSLEER come from the germline V gene. The CDR3 covers 14 residues. V trimming: 4 bases; J trimming: 5 bases; junction bases outside the gene matches: 5.

The sequencing sample was made of blood. The TCR was taken from a male donor with vitiligo. The chain recombines TRBV4-3 with TRBJ2-7, with 10 bases fitting TRBD1. CDR3: CASSLGTGVNEQYF. In DNA, the CDR3 is TGCGCCAGCAGCCTCGGGACAGGGGTGAACGAGCAGTACTTC.